This TCR beta chain was documented in a study of the immune and genomic landscape of osteosarcoma (dated by TCRdb to the early 2020s). Regarding the research as a whole: The overall cohort included 45 to 60 pediatric and adult patients with high-grade osteosarcoma, and the median age at diagnosis was roughly 29 years (range about 5-81). Poor-risk disease was overrepresented in the cohort, as 73% of patients had an unfavorable pathologic response to standard therapy and more than 65% had died. In the overall cohort, about three fifths of patients were male, and under 80% had localized disease at diagnosis. To define immunogenic potential, the study profiled osteosarcoma specimens using whole genome, RNA and T-cell receptor sequencing, along with immunohistochemistry and reverse phase protein arrays. TCR sequencing results were integrated with transcriptome, protein array and immunostaining data to characterize the osteosarcoma immunogenomic landscape. An explanation for the limited clinical activity of immune checkpoint inhibitors in osteosarcoma was sought in the study. Two samples from the same tumor site were contributed by each of three patients.

TCR beta chain CDR3 regions were immunosequenced using the ImmunoSEQ Assay (Adaptive Biotechnologies). The original pipeline was this. TCRB rearrangements, read counts, read proportions and gene usage were exported through the ImmunoSEQ Analyzer platform. T-cell clonality was calculated on productive rearrangements as 1 minus Pielou's evenness. In the clonal space homeostasis analysis, clonotypes were binned as rare, small, medium, large or hyperexpanded (0.01 to 1 of the repertoire). TCR productive clonality was compared across immune clusters C1, C2 and C3 using the Wilcoxon rank sum test. TCRdb took over this immuneACCESS table, retaining in-frame rearrangements with V and J assigned. Such tables are incomplete; in checked studies, under half of the missing clones stem from an unresolved V gene, and the remainder is unexplained. V, J and clone size are those of that table, while D and trimming were read from the DNA. The sample contains about 5,100 clones, more than 60% of them found a single time. The ten most abundant clones make up approximately 6.7% of the sample.

General findings and caveats noted by the study authors: In five cases, a single hyperexpanded clone dominated the repertoire, and each of these five cases had fewer than 100 T-cell clonotypes. Rather than matched normal tissue, external data from normal skin and healthy peripheral blood provided the clonality benchmarks. Matched blood was collected from only a couple of patients, alongside the frozen tumor specimens. Overall, productive TCR clonality was low, with a mean of 0.09 and a maximum of 0.3, which suggests limited clonal expansion of T cells. Higher TCR productive clonality was observed in the immune-hot C3 cluster than in the cold C1 cluster, although TCR productive clonality remained low overall. No statistical method determined sample size because osteosarcoma is rare and all possible samples were collected.

A note on this clone: This clone's antigen is unknown. There are no base qualities to consult, and no much larger clone falls within one base.

The specimens were post-treatment primary, local recurrence and metastasis tumors obtained from patients with a poor prognosis. Between the V and J ends, shortened by 6 bases and 5 bases respectively, the junction contains 17 bases. Spanning cysteine to phenylalanine, the CDR3 consists of 15 amino acids. Only the CDR3 part of the read is kept: 45 bases, read in frame from the first base. According to the germline V gene, CDR1 reads KGHSH and CDR2 reads LQKENI. Sequencing used osteosarcoma tumor tissue from the lung. The chain was built from TRBV18 and TRBJ1-5; the D gene remains uncertain. This sequence originates from a human donor with osteosarcoma. The nucleotide sequence is TGTGCCAGCTCGTTCACAGCGAACCCGGATCAGCCCCAGCATTTT. Its translation is CASSFTANPDQPQHF.